This T cell receptor beta chain was observed in a study of chemoradiotherapy in HPV16-positive cancers (dated by TCRdb to the early 2020s). In terms of the full investigation: Functional T-cell assays on cells from a couple of HPV16-positive patients defined candidate HPV-specific T-cell clones and common TCR motifs. Next, the candidate HPV-specific TCRs and motifs were followed in TCR repertoires from around 91 patients with HPV-related cancers. The study set out to ask whether T-cell immunity against the HPV oncoproteins E6 and E7 changes over the course of chemoradiotherapy and whether that immunity affects survival.

Repertoires were sampled multiple times during chemoradiotherapy, which allowed clonal expansion in the tumor microenvironment to be followed. Concerning this clone itself: The clone's antigen remains unknown. No qualities accompany the bases; no much larger clone lies one base away.

Libraries were constructed by the immunoSEQ multiplex PCR assay. Imported from immuneACCESS, the table was reduced by TCRdb to in-frame sequences with V and J called. These copies leave out some clones; in studies compared against another copy, an unresolved V gene accounts for under half, and the cause of the remainder is not known. The sample profile shows about 53,000 clones; about 92% of them were found once. About 3.5% of the sample is taken by the ten largest. On the study overall, not on this receptor specifically: Improved recurrence-free survival in HPV16-positive patients was associated with expansion of HPV-responsive T cells during chemoradiotherapy. Expansion of candidate HPV-specific clones and E7-related TCR motifs was observed in the tumor microenvironment during treatment, whereas no such expansion was observed for non-HPV-specific T cells. The functional definition of HPV-specific T cells came from only a couple of HPV16-positive patients, and the survival association was reported for HPV16-positive patients.

The CDR3 contains 14 residues, cysteine and phenylalanine counted. Only the CDR3 DNA stays, 42 bases, in frame from base 1. Unmatched junction bases come to 9, with V trimmed by 6 bases and J by 7 bases. The germline V gene sets CDR1 to SNHLY and CDR2 to FYNNEI. The sample was blood, taken from a patient who underwent chemoradiotherapy. The V gene is TRBV2 and the J gene is TRBJ1-5, with 7 middle bases fitting TRBD1. The TCR sequence derives from a human donor with HPV-associated anogenital cancer. The CDR3 sequence is CASSPRQGGQPQHF. The DNA sequence reads TGTGCCAGCAGCCCCCGACAGGGAGGGCAGCCCCAGCATTTT.